One and the same sample provided the 24 T cell receptor beta chains below, sequenced in a study of shared clonotypes between healthy human individuals. Sequenced by immunoSEQ multiplex PCR; TCRdb stores in-frame clones only, minus some. Here the sample spans some 2,000,000 clones, under 97% being singletons. The sample taken for sequencing was naive CD4+ T cells sorted from blood. Specified subset: CD45RA+ positively selected. Every receptor here comes from a man between 18 and 35 years old in good health.

Notes on this clone: This specimen includes other DNA sequences encoding the same CDR3. The chain is built from TRBV19 and TRBJ1-1; D possibly corresponds to TRBD1 (5 bases). The CDR3 extends over 15 amino acids. Germline lookup yields CDR1 LNHDA and CDR2 SQIVND (reference sequence). The ends were cut back, 1 base at V and 1 base at J, with 10 bases in the middle. As DNA, the CDR3 is TGTGCCAGTAGTATAGGACAGACACAGAACACTGAAGCTTTCTTT. Amino acid sequence: CASSIGQTQNTEAFF.

The CDR3 spells CASSHRGPYNEQFF. The CDR3 DNA reads TGTGCCAGCAGTCACAGGGGACCCTACAATGAGCAGTTCTTC. V gene TRBV28 combines with J gene TRBJ2-1; 7 bases are shared with TRBD1. Trimming removed 5 bases from V and 2 bases from J; junction bases left unmatched: 3. This CDR3 contains 14 residues. Germline CDR1 is MDHEN and CDR2 is SYDVKM.

V is TRBV18 and J is TRBJ2-7; 10 nucleotides match TRBD2. Germline assignment: CDR1 KGHSH and CDR2 LQKENI. J was trimmed by 0 bases and V by 4 bases; bases with no gene match: 6. The CDR3 is made up of 16 amino acids. The CDR3 DNA reads as TGTGCCAGCTCACTATGGACTAGCGGTAACTCCTACGAGCAGTACTTC. Protein product: CASSLWTSGNSYEQYF.

The chain is built from TRBV2 and TRBJ2-5; D is ambiguous. Germline CDR1 is SNHLY and CDR2 is FYNNEI. This CDR3 is 14 amino acids long. V lost 11 bases and J lost 5, with 21 bases in between. The CDR3 here is CAALPPSAMETQYF. The DNA for the CDR3 is TGTGCCGCATTACCCCCTTCGGCTATGGAGACCCAGTACTTC.

This rearrangement joins TRBV30 to TRBJ1-5; 9 bases match TRBD1. Germline V CDR1 and CDR2: GTSNPN, SVGIG (reference sequence). V dropped 3 bases and J dropped 4; count of bases not matched to a gene: 7. The CDR3 runs to 15 residues. The CDR3 sequence: CAWRATGGWNQPQHF. In nucleotides, the CDR3 is TGTGCCTGGAGGGCCACAGGGGGCTGGAATCAGCCCCAGCATTTT.

This chain links TRBV6-6 with TRBJ2-7; 8 nucleotides align to TRBD2. This CDR3 comprises 16 residues. With 2 bases clipped from V and 5 bases from J, the junction kept 11 bases outside the gene matches. In germline, CDR1 is MNHNY, CDR2 SVGAGI (reference sequence). This CDR3 reads CASSYIPTGGHNEQYF. CDR3 sequence (DNA): TGTGCCAGCAGTTACATCCCAACGGGAGGGCATAACGAGCAGTACTTC.

The rearrangement uses TRBV9 and TRBJ2-7, with D tentatively TRBD2 (5 bases). Germline loops: CDR1 SGDLS, CDR2 YYNGEE. CDR3 length: 15 residues. V shed 2 bases and J shed 2 bases, with 14 bases lying between them. The CDR3 DNA follows: TGTGCCAGCAGCGTCGACGGAGGACCCACCTACGAGCAGTACTTC. It translates to CASSVDGGPTYEQYF.

This chain connects TRBV7-8 to TRBJ1-3, with 8 positions matching TRBD1. The germline gives CDR1 SGHVS, CDR2 FQNEAQ. The V segment lost 4 bases and the J segment 0 bases; nucleotides outside the gene matches: 11. This CDR3 is 18 amino acids long. The CDR3 DNA reads as TGTGCCAGCAGCTCACCCCTGGACAGGGACCGCTCTGGAAACACCATATATTTT. It is translated as CASSSPLDRDRSGNTIYF.

V and J are TRBV30 and TRBJ1-1; D may be TRBD1 (5 bases). Germline CDR1 GTSNPN, CDR2 SVGIG (reference sequence). V dropped 3 bases and J dropped 2 bases, with 16 bases sitting between them. This CDR3 comprises 15 residues. CDR3 amino acids: CAWRSDSRGNTEAFF. The CDR3 bases are TGTGCCTGGAGATCCGACAGCCGGGGAAACACTGAAGCTTTCTTT.

J is TRBJ1-5 and V is TRBV27; possible D gene TRBD1, 5 bases. This CDR3 has 14 amino acids. V lost 4 bases to trimming and J lost 3 bases, with 10 bases between them. Germline CDR1 MNHEY, CDR2 SMNVEV (reference sequence). The CDR3 loop is CASSSQGPNQPQHF. The CDR3 nucleotides are TGTGCCAGCAGTTCTCAGGGCCCCAATCAGCCCCAGCATTTT.

The chain recombines TRBV9 with TRBJ2-3; 9 nucleotides agree with TRBD2. The CDR3 spans 16 residues. J gave up 0 bases and V 4 bases, and 6 bases lay outside the gene matches. Per the germline V gene, CDR1 is SGDLS and CDR2 is YYNGEE. Here the CDR3 reads CASSTSGGPSTDTQYF. In DNA, the CDR3 is TGTGCCAGCAGCACCAGCGGGGGGCCTAGCACAGATACGCAGTATTTT. Full variable domain (outside the CDR3, taken from reference TRBV9 and TRBJ2-3): DSGVTQTPKHLITATGQRVTLRCSPRSGDLSVYWYQQSLDQGLQFLIQYYNGEERAKGNILERFSAQQFPDLHSELNLSSLELGDSALYFCASSTSGGPSTDTQYFGPGTRLTVL.

In this sample, this clone turned up once. The chain recombines TRBV15 with TRBJ2-2; D perhaps matches TRBD1 (7 bases). The germline V gene encodes CDR1 LNHNV and CDR2 YYDKDF (reference sequence). The V gene lost 5 bases and the J gene lost 7 bases, with 17 bases spanning the gap. The CDR3 contains 15 residues. The CDR3 spells CATSGGTERHGELFF. DNA of the CDR3: TGTGCCACCAGCGGAGGGACAGAGCGTCACGGGGAGCTGTTTTTT.

This sequence joins TRBV6-5 and TRBJ1-2; 7 bases match TRBD1. The CDR3 extends over 13 amino acids. Unmatched junction bases numbered 8, after V lost 6 bases and J lost 7 bases. Germline V gene lookup returns CDR1 MNHEY and CDR2 SVGAGI. The CDR3 region is CASSIDRVRGYTF. The CDR3 DNA is TGTGCCAGCAGCATCGACAGGGTGCGTGGCTACACCTTC.

The V gene is TRBV20-1, the J gene TRBJ1-2; the D is unclear. V shed 6 bases and J shed 8 bases, with 13 bases lying between them. The CDR3 length is 11 residues. Germline V gene data show CDR1 as DFQATT and CDR2 as SNEGSKA (reference sequence). The CDR3 nucleotides are TGCAGTGCGCGCGAGGGTGGCGGCTACACCTTC. Its protein is CSAREGGGYTF.

The table lists this clone with a count of one. This sample also contains other DNA sequences that code for the same CDR3. The rearrangement links TRBV5-1 to TRBJ2-5; D may be TRBD2 (6 bases). V shed 3 bases and J shed 5 bases, with 8 bases lying between them. The CDR3 has 12 amino acids. CDR1 and CDR2 from the germline V gene are SGHRS and YFSETQ. CDR3 in amino acids: CASSSSGETQYF. CDR3 coding DNA: TGCGCCAGCAGCTCAAGCGGGGAGACCCAGTACTTC.

This CDR3 is CASSPETGTGGGELFF. CDR3 DNA sequence: TGCGCCAGCAGTCCCGAAACCGGGACAGGGGGCGGGGAGCTGTTTTTT. The chain joins TRBV5-1 to TRBJ2-2; TRBD1 aligns across 11 bases. The J segment lost 7 bases and the V segment lost 5 bases, leaving 10 bases of the junction unmatched. This CDR3 spans 16 amino acids. CDR1 and CDR2 (germline): SGHRS, YFSETQ.

As for this clone: Additional DNA sequences in this sample encode the identical CDR3. This chain uses TRBV5-1 with TRBJ2-7, with TRBD1 identical over 9 bases. This CDR3 comprises 14 residues. CDR1 and CDR2 (germline): SGHRS, YFSETQ. J gave up 4 bases and V 4 bases, and 6 bases lay outside the gene matches. CDR3: CASSRRDREYEQYF. The CDR3 DNA is TGCGCCAGCAGCCGAAGGGACAGGGAGTACGAGCAGTACTTC.

The chain couples TRBV4-1 to TRBJ1-2, with D possibly being TRBD1 (5 bases). Per the germline V gene, CDR1 is MGHRA and CDR2 is YSYEKL. V lost 2 bases and J 4 bases, leaving 17 bases between the germline ends. This CDR3 contains 16 residues. As DNA, the CDR3 is TGCGCCAGCAGCCAATTATCTGACAGTAGTCTCTATGGCTACACCTTC. The encoded protein is CASSQLSDSSLYGYTF.

The rearrangement uses TRBV27 and TRBJ1-1, with D hard to call. With 5 bases removed from V and 0 bases from J, the gap between germline ends came to 19 bases. The CDR3 is made up of 17 amino acids. CDR1 and CDR2 from the germline V gene are MNHEY and SMNVEV (reference sequence). The CDR3 region is CASSVGSRLPMNTEAFF. CDR3 coding DNA: TGTGCCAGCAGTGTAGGGTCCCGTCTTCCTATGAACACTGAAGCTTTCTTT.

This chain links TRBV27 with TRBJ1-6, with TRBD1 identical over 9 bases. There are 16 residues in the CDR3. Unmatched junction bases numbered 7, after V lost 2 bases and J lost 8 bases. Germline values: CDR1 MNHEY, CDR2 SMNVEV (reference sequence). CDR3 nucleotide sequence: TGTGCCAGCAGTTTAGGGACAGGGAAAGGACATTCACCCCTCCACTTT. This codes for CASSLGTGKGHSPLHF.

This chain uses TRBV19 with TRBJ1-3; the D is unclear. V was cut by 5 bases and J by 4 bases, with 9 bases left in between. This CDR3 contains 13 residues. Germline V CDR1 and CDR2: LNHDA, SQIVND (reference sequence). Here the CDR3 reads CASSEWRGNTIYF. CDR3 nucleotides: TGTGCCAGTAGTGAATGGAGAGGAAACACCATATATTTT.

Note on this clone: Distinct nucleotide sequences in the sample also encode this CDR3. This chain uses TRBV5-1 with TRBJ2-1; TRBD2 aligns across 11 bases. The CDR3 loop spans 14 amino acids. V trimming: 0 bases; J trimming: 8 bases; junction bases outside the gene matches: 1. Germline lookup yields CDR1 SGHRS and CDR2 YFSETQ. The CDR3 DNA is TGCGCCAGCAGCTTGGGACTAGCGGGGTATGAGCAGTTCTTC. This sequence encodes CASSLGLAGYEQFF.

This rearrangement joins TRBV6-5 to TRBJ1-1; D remains ambiguous. The CDR3 length is 15 residues. From germline, CDR1 is MNHEY and CDR2 SVGAGI. The V end lost 4 bases, the J end lost 1 base, and 13 bases lay between the germline ends. CDR3 loop: CASSSGSLGNTEAFF. CDR3 coding DNA: TGTGCCAGCAGTTCCGGTTCGCTGGGGAACACTGAAGCTTTCTTT.

The chain has TRBV5-3 and TRBJ2-1; 11 bases map to TRBD2. TRBV5-3 is assigned to the ORF class and has an uncertain function. V dropped 1 base and J dropped 5; count of bases not matched to a gene: 8. There are 17 residues in the CDR3. CDR3: CARSLLAGGPVDNEQFF. The CDR3 DNA is TGTGCCAGAAGCTTGTTAGCGGGAGGGCCAGTCGACAATGAGCAGTTCTTC.